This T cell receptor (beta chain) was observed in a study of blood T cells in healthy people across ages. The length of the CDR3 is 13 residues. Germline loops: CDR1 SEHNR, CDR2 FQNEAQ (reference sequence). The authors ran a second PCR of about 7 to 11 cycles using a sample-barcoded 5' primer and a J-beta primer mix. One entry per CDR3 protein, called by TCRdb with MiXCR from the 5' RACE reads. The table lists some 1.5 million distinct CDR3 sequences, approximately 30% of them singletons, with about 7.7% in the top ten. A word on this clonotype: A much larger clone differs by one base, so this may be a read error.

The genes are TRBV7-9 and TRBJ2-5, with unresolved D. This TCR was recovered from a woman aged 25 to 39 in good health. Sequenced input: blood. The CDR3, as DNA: TGTGCCAACAGCTTACTTCCTTCCGAGACCCAGTACTTC. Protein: CANSLLPSETQYF. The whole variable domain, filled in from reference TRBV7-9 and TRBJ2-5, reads DTGVSQNPRHKITKRGQNVTFRCDPISEHNRLYWYRQTLGQGPEFLTYFQNEAQLEKSRLLSDRFSAERPKGSFSTLEIQRTEQGDSAMYLCANSLLPSETQYFGPGTRLLVL.